The 9 T cell receptor beta chains presented below share a single source sample, sequenced in a study of human T cells and chemical hapten exposure. TCRdb reanalysed the RACE reads using MiXCR and keeps one entry per CDR3 protein. The top ten clones hold approximately 2.3% of a sample with approximately 260,000 distinct CDR3 sequences, 7.5% to 10% of them seen once. Noted time point: pre-sensitization, week 0. Treatment noted: therapeutic diphenylcyclopropenone sensitization with weekly scalp DPC. Sequenced here: whole blood, sampled in connection with sensitization to the hapten diphenylcyclopropenone (DPC). These receptors were obtained from a middle-aged woman with alopecia areata. Some clones in this sample may be carry-over from other donors' samples.

There are a few counts of this clonotype. The chain couples TRBV7-9 to TRBJ2-1, with 7 bases identical to TRBD2. J gave up 5 bases and V 1 base, and 5 bases lay outside the gene matches. CDR1 SEHNR and CDR2 FQNEAQ come from the germline V gene (reference sequence). The CDR3 covers 15 residues. The CDR3 is CASSLVTSDNNEQFF. The CDR3 region has the DNA TGTGCCAGCAGCTTAGTTACTAGCGACAACAATGAGCAGTTCTTC.

This clonotype has a handful of counts. The chain links TRBV5-6 to TRBJ2-3; no reliable D call. CDR3 size: 16 residues. Germline V gives CDR1 SGHDT, CDR2 YYEEEE. Trimming took off 0 bases at V and 0 bases at J, with 11 bases between the two ends. DNA of the CDR3: TGTGCCAGCAGCTTGGGTACACACACTAGCACAGATACGCAGTATTTT. Residues: CASSLGTHTSTDTQYF. The full variable domain, with the rest looked up from reference TRBV5-6 and TRBJ2-3, is DAGVTQSPTHLIKTRGQQVTLRCSPKSGHDTVSWYQQALGQGPQFIFQYYEEEERQRGNFPDRFSGHQFPNYSSELNVNALLLGDSALYLCASSLGTHTSTDTQYFGPGTRLTVL.

This clonotype was found a few times. The rearrangement uses TRBV7-2 and TRBJ1-3, with D uncertain. The germline V gene has CDR1 SGHTA and CDR2 FQGNSA. CDR3 size: 16 residues. Deletions cut 0 bases from V and 0 bases from J, with 9 bases between. CDR3 coding DNA: TGTGCCAGCAGCTTAGCTCAAGGAACCTCTGGAAACACCATATATTTT. It is translated as CASSLAQGTSGNTIYF. The full variable domain, with the rest looked up from reference TRBV7-2 and TRBJ1-3, is GAGVSQSPSNKVTEKGKDVELRCDPISGHTALYWYRQSLGQGLEFLIYFQGNSAPDKSGLPSDRFSAERTGGSVSTLTIQRTQQEDSAVYLCASSLAQGTSGNTIYFGEGSWLTVV.

The table lists this clonotype with a few counts. The genes are TRBV24-1 and TRBJ1-2, with 7 nucleotides matching TRBD1. The J segment lost 1 base and the V segment lost 5 bases, leaving 0 bases of the junction unmatched. Germline V gene sequence: CDR1 KGHDR, CDR2 SFDVKD. The CDR3 consists of 13 residues. CDR3 nucleotides: TGTGCCACCAGTGGACAGGGTAACTATGGCTACACCTTC. Translating gives CATSGQGNYGYTF.

The genes are TRBV10-3 and TRBJ2-5; the match to TRBD2 covers 9 bases. V shed 10 bases and J 4 bases; nucleotides not matched to a gene: 13. Germline V CDR1 and CDR2: ENHRY, SYGVKD. CDR3 length equals 15 residues. The CDR3 bases are TGTGCCACCCAAGAAGCGGGAGGCTCGAGAGAGACCCAGTACTTC. Protein product: CATQEAGGSRETQYF.

This chain uses TRBV27 with TRBJ1-5; D not resolved. The CDR3 sequence is 14 residues long. The V and J ends lost 9 bases and 4 bases respectively, with 16 bases between them. CDR1 is MNHEY, CDR2 SMNVEV, per germline (reference sequence). This chain's CDR3 is CARDEETENQPQHF. CDR3 nucleotide sequence: TGTGCCAGGGACGAGGAAACCGAAAATCAGCCCCAGCATTTT.

V and J are TRBV12-3 or TRBV12-4 and TRBJ1-1; TRBD1 might be the D (5 bases). This CDR3 comprises 15 residues. V was shortened by 2 bases and J by 0 bases, with 10 bases between the two germline ends. This CDR3 is CASSLSRGLNTEAFF. CDR3 coding DNA: TGTGCCAGCAGTTTAAGTAGGGGACTGAACACTGAAGCTTTCTTT.

This clonotype showed up just a few times. The gene calls are TRBV11-3 and TRBJ1-1; D not resolved. Germline CDR1 reads SGHNT; CDR2 reads YENEEA. The CDR3 is made up of 13 amino acids. V was trimmed by 5 bases and J by 5 bases, leaving 12 bases between them. The chain's CDR3 is CASSATTETEAFF. In nucleotides, the CDR3 is TGTGCCAGCAGCGCCACAACAGAGACTGAAGCTTTCTTT. The whole variable domain, remainder taken from reference TRBV11-3 and TRBJ1-1, is EAGVVQSPRYKIIEKKQPVAFWCNPISGHNTLYWYLQNLGQGPELLIRYENEEAVDDSQLPKDRFSAERLKGVDSTLKIQPAELGDSAVYLCASSATTETEAFFGQGTRLTVV.

V is TRBV9 and J is TRBJ2-1, with 9 bases lining up with TRBD2. The germline gives CDR1 SGDLS, CDR2 YYNGEE. V was clipped by 0 bases and J by 7 bases; unmatched bases: 8. The CDR3 runs 16 residues. Written as DNA, the CDR3 is TGTGCCAGCAGCGTAGGTTTGACTAGCGGTGATAATGAGCAGTTCTTC. Encoded protein: CASSVGLTSGDNEQFF.